This T cell receptor beta chain came from a study of beta chain features in type 1 diabetes. Findings of the study overall: Any HLA type influence on TCRB rearrangement was left unresolved here.

Trimming took off 4 bases at V and 12 bases at J, with 23 bases between the two ends. This CDR3 region has 15 residues. Germline values: CDR1 SGDLS, CDR2 YYNGEE. The authors reverse transcribed all of the isolated RNA, so sequencing captured expressed TCRB transcripts. This table comes from immunoSEQ multiplex PCR, and its TCRdb copy is limited to in-frame clones, with some not included. The sample carries roughly 400,000 clones, about 14% recorded once. This clone has just a few counts. The target antigen is unknown. The chain links TRBV9 to TRBJ2-1; weak D call: TRBD2 (5 bases). This sequence originates from a woman aged 18 to 35 in good health. The material sequenced was naive CD4+ T cells from blood. In DNA form, the CDR3 reads TGTGCCAGCAGCACCTCTGGGGTCCCCGGGAAAGGGCAGTTCTTC. This translates into CASSTSGVPGKGQFF. Looking up the rest from reference TRBV9 and TRBJ2-1 gives the full variable domain: DSGVTQTPKHLITATGQRVTLRCSPRSGDLSVYWYQQSLDQGLQFLIQYYNGEERAKGNILERFSAQQFPDLHSELNLSSLELGDSALYFCASSTSGVPGKGQFFGPGTRLTVL.